This T cell receptor (beta chain) originates from a study of T-cell reconstitution after alpha-beta-depleted transplantation in children. The germline V gene has CDR1 MNHEY and CDR2 SMNVEV (reference sequence). V shed 5 bases and J shed 6 bases, with 17 bases lying between them. The CDR3 length is 15 residues. Unique molecular identifiers were used in preparing the TCRbeta library. One entry per CDR3 protein results from TCRdb running MiXCR on the PCR reads. The sample holds about 540,000 distinct CDR3 sequences, about 18% seen once. This sequence was found in a human donor who donated a stem cell graft to a child with acute lymphoblastic leukemia. The V gene is TRBV27, the J gene TRBJ2-1, with D possibly TRBD2 on 7 matching bases. This specimen was PBMCs from the stem cell graft donor, taken from the stem cell graft. CDR3 coding DNA: TGTGCCAGCAGTCCAACAGGGCCGGGGGGCAATGAGCAGTTCTTC. Amino acids: CASSPTGPGGNEQFF.